This T cell receptor beta chain was captured by sequencing in a study of blood T cell repertoires in COVID-19. Overall study: The cDNA or gDNA used as material had been derived from T cells, B-cell-depleted T cells, or PBMCs.

In the source study's methods: The assay estimated nucleated cells by amplifying reference gene primers. Sequencing was performed with immunoSEQ multiplex PCR; in TCRdb, only in-frame clones are kept and a portion is missing. D and trimming were read from the DNA, whereas the V and J calls and clone size are those reported in that table. The table lists about 400,000 clones, 88% of them singletons. The CDR3 length is 15 residues. CDR1 and CDR2 from the germline V gene are SGHDT and YYEEEE. With 5 bases clipped from V and 4 bases from J, the junction kept 7 bases outside the gene matches. Participant-given clinical history determined each cohort assignment. This clone was counted between two and nine times.

Sequenced sample: PBMCs or T cells enriched from blood (not recorded which). The chain joins TRBV5-6 to TRBJ1-5; the match to TRBD1 covers 9 bases. The TCR was taken from a middle-aged woman with acute COVID-19. DNA of the CDR3: TGTGCCAGCAGTTTGACAGGGGGGTGGAATCAGCCCCAGCATTTT. It specifies CASSLTGGWNQPQHF.